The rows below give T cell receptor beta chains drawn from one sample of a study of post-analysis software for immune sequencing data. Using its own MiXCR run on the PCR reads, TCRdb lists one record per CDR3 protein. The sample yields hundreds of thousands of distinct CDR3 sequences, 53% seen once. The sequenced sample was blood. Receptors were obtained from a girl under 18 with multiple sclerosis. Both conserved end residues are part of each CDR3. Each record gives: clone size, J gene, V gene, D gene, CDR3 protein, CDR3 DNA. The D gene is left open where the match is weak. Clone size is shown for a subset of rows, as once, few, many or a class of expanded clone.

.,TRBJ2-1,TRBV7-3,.,CASSLTTGQDSYNEQFF,TGTGCCAGCAGCTTAACCACAGGGCAGGACTCCTACAATGAGCAGTTCTTC
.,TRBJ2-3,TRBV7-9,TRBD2,CASSLGRGRSTGTQYF,TGTGCCAGCAGCTTAGGACGCGGGAGGTCCACAGGTACGCAGTATTTT
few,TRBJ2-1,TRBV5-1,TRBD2,CASSFGTSGRVEQFF,TGCGCCAGCAGCTTTGGGACTAGCGGGAGGGTTGAGCAGTTCTTC
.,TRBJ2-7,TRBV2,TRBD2,CASSADGRGYEQYF,TGTGCCAGCAGTGCGGACGGGAGGGGATACGAGCAGTACTTC
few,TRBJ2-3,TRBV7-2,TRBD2,CASSLFLAGPRGTDTQYF,TGTGCCAGCAGCTTATTTCTAGCGGGACCCCGTGGCACAGATACGCAGTATTTT
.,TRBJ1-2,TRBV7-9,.,CASSLRKLGRGSHYGYTF,TGTGCCAGCAGCTTACGAAAACTGGGCAGGGGCTCGCACTATGGCTACACCTTC
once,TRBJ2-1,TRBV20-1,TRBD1,CSARTGAPYNEQFF,TGCAGTGCTAGGACAGGGGCCCCCTACAATGAGCAGTTCTTC
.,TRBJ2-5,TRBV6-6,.,CASSYEEETQYF,TGTGCCAGCAGTTACGAGGAAGAGACCCAGTACTTC
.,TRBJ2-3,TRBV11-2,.,CASSQRTGGDTQYF,TGTGCCAGCAGCCAACGAACCGGCGGAGATACGCAGTATTTT
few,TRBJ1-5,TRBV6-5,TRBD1,CASSYRTGDNQPQHF,TGTGCCAGCAGTTACCGGACAGGAGACAATCAGCCCCAGCATTTT
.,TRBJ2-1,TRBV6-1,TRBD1,CASSVGQGVLEQFF,TGTGCCAGTAGCGTGGGACAGGGGGTTCTTGAGCAGTTCTTC
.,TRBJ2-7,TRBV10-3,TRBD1,CAISEDRGTSYEQYF,TGTGCCATCAGTGAGGACAGGGGGACATCCTACGAGCAGTACTTC
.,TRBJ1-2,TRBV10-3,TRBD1,CAINQGGNYGYTF,TGTGCCATCAACCAGGGGGGGAACTATGGCTACACCTTC
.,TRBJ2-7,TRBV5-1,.,CASSAGGTHSYEQYF,TGCGCCAGCAGCGCTGGCGGGACTCACTCCTACGAGCAGTACTTC
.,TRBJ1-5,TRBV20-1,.,CSAEDDSNQPQHF,TGCAGTGCTGAGGACGATAGCAATCAGCCCCAGCATTTT
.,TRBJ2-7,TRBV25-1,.,CASSETGKTYEQYF,TGTGCCAGCAGTGAAACCGGGAAGACCTACGAGCAGTACTTC
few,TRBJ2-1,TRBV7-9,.,CASTLGSYNEQFF,TGTGCCAGCACCCTCGGGAGCTACAATGAGCAGTTCTTC
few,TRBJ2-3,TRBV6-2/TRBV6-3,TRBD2,CASSGLASQPSTDTQYF,TGTGCCAGCAGTGGACTAGCGTCTCAACCAAGCACAGATACGCAGTATTTT
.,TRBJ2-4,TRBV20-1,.,CSASRRDEAKNIQYF,TGCAGTGCTAGTCGTCGGGATGAAGCCAAAAACATTCAGTACTTC
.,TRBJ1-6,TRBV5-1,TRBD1,CASSRRTGENSPLHF,TGCGCCAGCAGCAGACGGACAGGGGAAAATTCACCCCTCCACTTT
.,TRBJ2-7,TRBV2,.,CASRQRGGYEQYF,TGTGCCAGCAGACAAAGGGGCGGGTACGAGCAGTACTTC
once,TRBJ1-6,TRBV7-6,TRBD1,CASSHAQGQVYDSPLHF,TGTGCCAGCAGCCACGCCCAGGGACAGGTCTACGATTCACCCCTCCACTTT
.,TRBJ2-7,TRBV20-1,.,CSATRYRDLNYEQYF,TGCAGTGCCACCCGGTACCGGGACTTAAACTACGAGCAGTACTTC
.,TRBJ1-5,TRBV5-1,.,CASSQLPGTSNQPQHF,TGCGCCAGCAGCCAACTCCCGGGGACTAGCAATCAGCCCCAGCATTTT
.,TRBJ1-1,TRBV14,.,CASSPELVGNTEAFF,TGTGCCAGCAGCCCCGAATTGGTCGGGAACACTGAAGCTTTCTTT
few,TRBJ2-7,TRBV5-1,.,CASSYRGGSHEQYF,TGCGCCAGCAGCTATCGCGGCGGAAGCCACGAGCAGTACTTC